Listed below are T cell receptor beta chains from one sample, sequenced in a study of cytomegalovirus exposure and HLA in healthy donors. TCRdb's table, derived via immunoSEQ multiplex PCR, lists solely in-frame clones and lacks some. The repertoire consists of 80,000 or so clones, with about three quarters occurring once and the leading ten covering about an eighth. The specimen sequenced was PBMCs. Receptors originate from a male donor in good health and CMV-seropositive. Each CDR3 is given with its conserved first and last residue. D genes are given only for firm matches. Clone size is not always given. Where it is, it says once, few, many or a class for expanded clones.

DNA,CDR3,V,length,size,D,J
TGCAGCGTTGAAGATCGACAGGGGAACGAGCAGTACTTC,CSVEDRQGNEQYF,TRBV29-1,13,.,TRBD1,TRBJ2-7
TGTGCCTGGAGGCCCGGGGGGAACACCGGGGAGCTGTTTTTT,CAWRPGGNTGELFF,TRBV30,14,few,.,TRBJ2-2
TGTGCCAGCTCACCATTAGGGGGCGCTTCCTACAATGAGCAGTTCTTC,CASSPLGGASYNEQFF,TRBV18,16,.,TRBD1,TRBJ2-1
TGTGCCAGCAGCGCCGAGCTAGCGGGAAGATGGGGCGAAGAGACCCAGTACTTC,CASSAELAGRWGEETQYF,TRBV9,18,.,TRBD2,TRBJ2-5
TGTGCCAGCAGTGGTGACAGGGGCAATCAGCCCCAGCATTTT,CASSGDRGNQPQHF,TRBV2,14,.,TRBD1,TRBJ1-5
TGCGCCAGCAGCCAAGGGCTAGCGGGGGGGGTGGCCCAGTACTTC,CASSQGLAGGVAQYF,TRBV4-1,15,.,TRBD2,TRBJ2-5
TGTGCCATCAGGCCGGGACACACTTATAATTCACCCCTCCACTTT,CAIRPGHTYNSPLHF,TRBV10-3,15,.,.,TRBJ1-6
TGCGCCAGCAGCGCGAATACAGATACGCAGTATTTT,CASSANTDTQYF,TRBV5-1,12,.,.,TRBJ2-3
TGTGCCAGCAGTTTAACCCCACCAGGTTTTAATTCACCCCTCCACTTT,CASSLTPPGFNSPLHF,TRBV28,16,few,.,TRBJ1-6
TGTGCCAGCAGTCTAGCGGAGGGGATAGGGCAGTACTTC,CASSLAEGIGQYF,TRBV6-5,13,.,TRBD2,TRBJ2-5
TGTGCCAGCTCATCGACAGGAGCGAACACCGGGGAGCTGTTTTTT,CASSSTGANTGELFF,TRBV18,15,.,.,TRBJ2-2
TGTGCCAGCAGTGCGGGACAGGGGGCCTACGAGCAGTACTTC,CASSAGQGAYEQYF,TRBV6-1,14,few,TRBD1,TRBJ2-7
TGTGCCAGCAGCCCCGGAGGGGGCGGGACAACTTATGGCTACACCTTC,CASSPGGGGTTYGYTF,TRBV7-3,16,once,TRBD1,TRBJ1-2
TGTGCCAGTAGTGACGGACAGGGAGGGAGAGAGACCCAGTACTTC,CASSDGQGGRETQYF,TRBV19,15,.,.,TRBJ2-5
TGCGCCAGCAGCTTGCCGCAGGGCGGCTACGAGCAGTACTTC,CASSLPQGGYEQYF,TRBV5-1,14,.,.,TRBJ2-7
TGCGCCAGCAGCTTGGTGGAGGGGGCGTGGAACGAGCAGTACTTC,CASSLVEGAWNEQYF,TRBV5-1,15,.,.,TRBJ2-7
TGCGCCTGGAGTGCGCGACTAGCGGGAGCCAAAAGGGACTACGAGCAGTACTTC,CAWSARLAGAKRDYEQYF,TRBV30,18,once,TRBD2,TRBJ2-7
TGCGCCAGCAGCCAAGACACAGGGGGCGGGGGCTATGGCTACACCTTC,CASSQDTGGGGYGYTF,TRBV4-3,16,medium-sized,TRBD1,TRBJ1-2
TGTGCCAGCAGTGACAGGGGAAGCCAACGAAGGGAGACCCAGTACTTC,CASSDRGSQRRETQYF,TRBV27,16,.,TRBD1,TRBJ2-5
TGTGCCAGCAGCCCGCAGGTTAGGACTGAAGCTTTCTTT,CASSPQVRTEAFF,TRBV14,13,.,.,TRBJ1-1